This T cell receptor beta chain was documented in a study of regulatory T cells in long-lasting Graves disease. The authors built TCR beta libraries using iRepertoire HTBI primers and Arm-PCR of CDR3 regions. Each CDR3 protein is one row after TCRdb ran MiXCR on the multiplex PCR reads. The data show over 450,000 distinct CDR3 sequences, around 11% seen once. Time point in this sample: newly diagnosed GD, antithyroid drugs for less than 3 months. After RNA was extracted from PBMCs, the TCR library was made from it. With EDTA tubes as the receptacles, 7.5 to 9.5 milliliters of peripheral blood were drawn. V dropped 0 bases and J dropped 4; count of bases not matched to a gene: 8. Germline V lookup: CDR1 PRHDT, CDR2 FYEKMQ (reference sequence). The CDR3 extends over 16 amino acids. This clonotype was seen repeatedly, ten times or more. This same sample was also part of a study on T cells in Graves' hyperthyroidism and ophthalmopathy. Turning to that study: Pregnant or lactating patients were excluded, as were those with uncontrolled infection or other autoimmune disease. Progression to ophthalmopathy was predicted a median of 6.5 months early.

Sequencing used peripheral blood mononuclear cells (PBMCs), obtained at new diagnosis, from a patient treated with antithyroid drugs. This rearrangement joins TRBV13 to TRBJ1-2, with 7 positions matching TRBD1. The clonotype comes from a woman in her 30s with Graves disease. CDR3 sequence: CASSLGYHRDSYGYTF. DNA for the CDR3: TGTGCCAGCAGCTTAGGATATCACCGGGACAGCTATGGCTACACCTTC.